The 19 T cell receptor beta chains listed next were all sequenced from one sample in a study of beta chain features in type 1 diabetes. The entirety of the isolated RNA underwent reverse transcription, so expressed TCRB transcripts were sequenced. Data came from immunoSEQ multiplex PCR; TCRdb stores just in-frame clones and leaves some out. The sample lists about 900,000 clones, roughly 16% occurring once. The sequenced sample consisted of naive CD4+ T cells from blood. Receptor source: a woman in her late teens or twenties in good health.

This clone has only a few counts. As DNA, the CDR3 is TGCAGCGTTGAAACCCTAGGGGGCGATGAGCAGTTCTTC. This sequence encodes CSVETLGGDEQFF. The V call is TRBV29-1, the J call TRBJ2-1; TRBD1 aligns across 7 bases. V shed 2 bases and J 8 bases; nucleotides not matched to a gene: 6. The germline V gene encodes CDR1 SQVTM and CDR2 ANQGSEA. The CDR3 covers 13 residues.

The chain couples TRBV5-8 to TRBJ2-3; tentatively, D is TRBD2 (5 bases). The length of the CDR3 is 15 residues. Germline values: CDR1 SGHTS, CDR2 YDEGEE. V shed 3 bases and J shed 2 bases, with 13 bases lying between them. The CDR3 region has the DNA TGTGCCAGCAGCTACTTACAAGACTACACAGATACGCAGTATTTT. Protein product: CASSYLQDYTDTQYF.

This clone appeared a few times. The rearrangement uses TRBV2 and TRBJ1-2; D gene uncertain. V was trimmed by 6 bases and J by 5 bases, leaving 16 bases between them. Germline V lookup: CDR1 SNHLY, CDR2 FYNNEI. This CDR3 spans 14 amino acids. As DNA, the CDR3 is TGTGCCAGCAGGCCGGCACCACTCTATTATGGCTACACCTTC. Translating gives CASRPAPLYYGYTF. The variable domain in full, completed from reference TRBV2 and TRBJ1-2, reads EPEVTQTPSHQVTQMGQEVILRCVPISNHLYFYWYRQILGQKVEFLVSFYNNEISEKSEIFDDQFSVERPDGSNFTLKIRSTKLEDSAMYFCASRPAPLYYGYTFGSGTRLTVV.

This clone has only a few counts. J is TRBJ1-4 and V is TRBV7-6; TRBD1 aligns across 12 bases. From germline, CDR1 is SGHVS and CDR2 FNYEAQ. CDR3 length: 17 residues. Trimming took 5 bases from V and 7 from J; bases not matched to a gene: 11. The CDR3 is CASSRRDRGQGAEKLFF. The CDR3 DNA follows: TGTGCCAGCAGCCGTCGGGACAGGGGGCAGGGTGCTGAAAAACTGTTTTTT.

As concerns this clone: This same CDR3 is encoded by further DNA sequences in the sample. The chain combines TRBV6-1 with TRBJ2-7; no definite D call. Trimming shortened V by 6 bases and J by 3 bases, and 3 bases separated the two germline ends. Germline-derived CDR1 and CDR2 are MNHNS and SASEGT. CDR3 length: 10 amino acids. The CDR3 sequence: CASRDYEQYF. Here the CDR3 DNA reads TGTGCCAGCAGGGACTACGAGCAGTACTTC.

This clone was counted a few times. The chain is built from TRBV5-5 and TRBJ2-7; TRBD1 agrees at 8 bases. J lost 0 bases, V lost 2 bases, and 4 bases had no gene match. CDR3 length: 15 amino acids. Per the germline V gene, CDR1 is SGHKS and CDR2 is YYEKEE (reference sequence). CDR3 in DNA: TGTGCCAGCAGCTTATCAGGGGGCGTCTCCTACGAGCAGTACTTC. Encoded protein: CASSLSGGVSYEQYF.

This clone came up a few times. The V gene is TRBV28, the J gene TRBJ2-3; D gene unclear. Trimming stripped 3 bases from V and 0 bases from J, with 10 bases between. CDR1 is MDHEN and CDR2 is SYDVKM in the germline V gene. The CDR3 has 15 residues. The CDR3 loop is CASSFTFPSTDTQYF. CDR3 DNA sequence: TGTGCCAGCAGTTTCACGTTCCCTAGCACAGATACGCAGTATTTT.

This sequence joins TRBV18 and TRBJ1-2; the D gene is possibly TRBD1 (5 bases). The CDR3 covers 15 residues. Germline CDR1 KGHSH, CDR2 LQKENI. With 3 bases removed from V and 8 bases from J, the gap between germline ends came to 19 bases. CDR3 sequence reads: CASSPSGTEGWGYTF. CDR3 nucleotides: TGTGCCAGCTCACCTTCCGGGACGGAAGGATGGGGCTACACCTTC. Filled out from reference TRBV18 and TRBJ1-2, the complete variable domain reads NAGVMQNPRHLVRRRGQEARLRCSPMKGHSHVYWYRQLPEEGLKFMVYLQKENIIDESGMPKERFSAEFPKEGPSILRIQQVVRGDSAAYFCASSPSGTEGWGYTFGSGTRLTVV.

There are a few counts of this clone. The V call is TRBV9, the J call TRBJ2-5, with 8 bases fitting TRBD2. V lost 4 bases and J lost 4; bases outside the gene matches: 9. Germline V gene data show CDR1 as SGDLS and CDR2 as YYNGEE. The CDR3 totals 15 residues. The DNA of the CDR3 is TGTGCCAGCAGCAAGGGACTAGGTGTCGGAGAGACCCAGTACTTC. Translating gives CASSKGLGVGETQYF.

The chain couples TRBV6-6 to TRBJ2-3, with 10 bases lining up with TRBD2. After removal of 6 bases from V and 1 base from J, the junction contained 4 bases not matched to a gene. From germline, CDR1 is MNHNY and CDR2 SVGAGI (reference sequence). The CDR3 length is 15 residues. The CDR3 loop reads CASRGGTSGTDTQYF. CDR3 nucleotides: TGTGCCAGCAGAGGAGGGACTAGCGGCACAGATACGCAGTATTTT.

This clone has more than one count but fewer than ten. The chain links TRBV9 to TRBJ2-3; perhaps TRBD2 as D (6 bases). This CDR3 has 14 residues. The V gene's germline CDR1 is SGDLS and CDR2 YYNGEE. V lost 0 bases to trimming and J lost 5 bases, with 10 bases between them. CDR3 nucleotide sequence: TGTGCCAGCAGCGTAGGAGCGGGCCGAGATACGCAGTATTTT. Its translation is CASSVGAGRDTQYF. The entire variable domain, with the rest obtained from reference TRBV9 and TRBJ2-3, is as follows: DSGVTQTPKHLITATGQRVTLRCSPRSGDLSVYWYQQSLDQGLQFLIQYYNGEERAKGNILERFSAQQFPDLHSELNLSSLELGDSALYFCASSVGAGRDTQYFGPGTRLTVL.

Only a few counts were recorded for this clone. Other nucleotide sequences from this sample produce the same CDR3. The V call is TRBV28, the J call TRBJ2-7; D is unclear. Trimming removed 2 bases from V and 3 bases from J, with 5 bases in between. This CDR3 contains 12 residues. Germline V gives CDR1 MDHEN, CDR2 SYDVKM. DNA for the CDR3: TGTGCCAGCAGTTTAGGGTTCTACGAGCAGTACTTC. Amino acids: CASSLGFYEQYF.

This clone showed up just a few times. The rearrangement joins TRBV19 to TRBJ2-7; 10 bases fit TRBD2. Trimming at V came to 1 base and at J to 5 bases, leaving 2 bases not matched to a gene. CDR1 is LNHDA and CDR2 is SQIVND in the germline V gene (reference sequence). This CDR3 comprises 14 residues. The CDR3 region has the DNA TGTGCCAGTAGTATAGCGCTAGCGGGAGACGAGCAGTACTTC. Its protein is CASSIALAGDEQYF.

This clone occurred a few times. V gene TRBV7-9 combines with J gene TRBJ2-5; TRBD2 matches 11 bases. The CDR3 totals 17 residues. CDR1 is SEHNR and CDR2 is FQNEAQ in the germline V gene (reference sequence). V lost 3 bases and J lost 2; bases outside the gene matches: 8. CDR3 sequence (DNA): TGTGCCAGCAGCTTTGTAGCGGGAGGGCCGAGACAAGAGACCCAGTACTTC. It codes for CASSFVAGGPRQETQYF.

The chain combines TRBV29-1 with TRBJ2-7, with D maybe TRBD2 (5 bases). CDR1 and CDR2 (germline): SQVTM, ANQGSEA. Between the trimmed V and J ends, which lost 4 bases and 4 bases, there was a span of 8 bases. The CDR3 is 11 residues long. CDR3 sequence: CSVGSGYEQYF. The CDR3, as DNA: TGCAGCGTTGGTTCGGGGTACGAGCAGTACTTC.

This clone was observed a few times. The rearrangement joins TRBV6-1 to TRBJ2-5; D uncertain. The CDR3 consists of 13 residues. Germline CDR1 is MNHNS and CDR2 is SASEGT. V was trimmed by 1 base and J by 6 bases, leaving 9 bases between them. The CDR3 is CASSEGFVQTQYF. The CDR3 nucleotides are TGTGCCAGCAGTGAAGGGTTCGTGCAGACCCAGTACTTC.

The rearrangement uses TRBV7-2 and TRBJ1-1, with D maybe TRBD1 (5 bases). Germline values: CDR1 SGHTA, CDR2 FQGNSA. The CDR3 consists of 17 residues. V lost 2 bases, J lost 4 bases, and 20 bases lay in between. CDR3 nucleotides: TGTGCCAGCAGCTTACATCCCGGGGCGATGTACGCCACTGAAGCTTTCTTT. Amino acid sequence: CASSLHPGAMYATEAFF.

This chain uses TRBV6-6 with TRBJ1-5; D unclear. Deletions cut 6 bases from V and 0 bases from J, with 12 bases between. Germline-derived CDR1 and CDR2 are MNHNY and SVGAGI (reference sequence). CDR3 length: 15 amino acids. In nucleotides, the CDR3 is TGTGCCAGCAGCCGTTGGGGTACTAGCAATCAGCCCCAGCATTTT. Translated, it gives CASSRWGTSNQPQHF.

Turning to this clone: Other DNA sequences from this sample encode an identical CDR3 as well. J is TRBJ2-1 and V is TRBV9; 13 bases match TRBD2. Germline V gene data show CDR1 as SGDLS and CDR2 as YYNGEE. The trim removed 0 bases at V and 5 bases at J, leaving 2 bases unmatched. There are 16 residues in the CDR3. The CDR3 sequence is CASSVGGLAGNNEQFF. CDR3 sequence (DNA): TGTGCCAGCAGCGTAGGGGGACTAGCGGGAAACAATGAGCAGTTCTTC.